The rows below give T cell receptor beta chains drawn from one sample of a study of PD-1 blockade in mismatch repair-deficient tumors. Libraries were prepared by immunoSEQ multiplex PCR; TCRdb keeps only in-frame clonotypes and omits some of them. Among some 25,000 clones listed, about four fifths were seen once. The specimen was PBMCs, collected before pembrolizumab treatment. Every receptor here comes from an adult with mismatch repair-deficient cancer. The CDR3 runs from the conserved cysteine through the conserved F or W. D genes are given only for firm matches. Part of the rows lack a size; the others show once, few, many or a class for expanded clones.

V gene,D gene,J gene,clone size,CDR3 protein,CDR3 DNA
TRBV28,.,TRBJ1-2,.,CASSHRLTALYGYTF,TGTGCCAGCAGTCATAGACTGACGGCCCTCTATGGCTACACCTTC
TRBV5-1,TRBD1,TRBJ2-5,.,CASSFGTGEETQYF,TGCGCCAGCAGCTTCGGTACAGGGGAAGAGACCCAGTACTTC
TRBV10-2,.,TRBJ2-2,.,CARRRERNTGELFF,TGCGCCAGGAGGAGGGAGAGGAACACCGGGGAGCTGTTTTTT
TRBV5-5,.,TRBJ1-2,.,CASSLEGSYGYTF,TGTGCCAGCAGCTTGGAAGGGAGTTATGGCTACACCTTC
TRBV11-2,TRBD1,TRBJ2-5,.,CASSLLGQGARETQYF,TGTGCCAGCAGCTTACTCGGACAGGGGGCGCGAGAGACCCAGTACTTC
TRBV4-1,TRBD2,TRBJ2-2,.,CASSHTGRGELFF,TGCGCCAGCAGCCACACCGGGAGGGGGGAGCTGTTTTTT
TRBV6-6,.,TRBJ2-7,.,CASSYGGDLSYEQYF,TGTGCCAGCAGTTACGGCGGGGACCTCTCCTACGAGCAGTACTTC
TRBV6-5,TRBD1,TRBJ1-2,.,CASSQQGVRGYTF,TGTGCCAGCAGCCAACAGGGGGTGAGAGGCTACACCTTC
TRBV7-2,.,TRBJ1-3,.,CASSQNRDTIYF,TGTGCCAGCAGCCAAAACAGGGACACCATATATTTT
TRBV7-2,.,TRBJ2-7,.,CASSEESFSYEQYF,TGTGCCAGCAGCGAGGAGTCCTTCTCCTACGAGCAGTACTTC
TRBV9,TRBD2,TRBJ2-7,.,CASSAGLAGDYEQYF,TGTGCCAGCAGCGCCGGACTAGCGGGGGACTACGAGCAGTACTTC
TRBV6-5,.,TRBJ2-1,.,CASSAVFSYNEQFF,TGTGCCAGTTCAGCGGTATTCTCCTACAATGAGCAGTTCTTC
TRBV5-4,TRBD2,TRBJ2-3,.,CASSLSGLARSTDTQYF,TGTGCCAGCAGCCTCAGTGGACTAGCGCGAAGCACAGATACGCAGTATTTT
TRBV2,TRBD2,TRBJ2-1,.,CASKSGRFDEQFF,TGTGCCAGCAAGAGCGGGAGATTCGATGAGCAGTTCTTC
TRBV6-5,.,TRBJ1-5,.,CASNGANSNQPQHF,TGTGCCAGCAATGGGGCTAATAGCAATCAGCCCCAGCATTTT
TRBV2,.,TRBJ1-2,.,CASSDPRQVNYGYTF,TGTGCCAGCAGTGACCCCAGACAGGTCAACTATGGCTACACCTTC
TRBV6-8,.,TRBJ2-1,.,CASRSGYYNEQFF,TGTGCCAGCAGGTCCGGGTACTACAATGAGCAGTTCTTC
TRBV7-9,.,TRBJ1-2,.,CASSLAGSWVNYGYTF,TGTGCCAGCAGCTTGGCGGGGAGTTGGGTTAACTATGGCTACACCTTC
TRBV18,TRBD1,TRBJ2-3,.,CASSPGTGGASDTQYF,TGTGCCAGCTCACCAGGGACAGGGGGCGCCTCAGATACGCAGTATTTT
TRBV28,TRBD1,TRBJ2-2,.,CASSSGQGTGELFF,TGTGCCAGCAGTTCGGGACAGGGGACCGGGGAGCTGTTTTTT
TRBV2,TRBD2,TRBJ2-1,.,CASSSTGLQDHNEQFF,TGTGCCAGCAGTTCCACGGGACTACAGGACCACAATGAGCAGTTCTTC
TRBV7-9,.,TRBJ1-2,.,CASSLVGQGNYGYTF,TGTGCCAGCAGCTTAGTGGGTCAGGGAAACTATGGCTACACCTTC
TRBV28,TRBD1,TRBJ1-2,.,CASSLPYEGAHAYGYTF,TGTGCCAGCAGTTTACCCTACGAGGGGGCGCATGCCTATGGCTACACCTTC
TRBV28,TRBD2,TRBJ2-5,.,CASSLITGAGAGGETQYF,TGTGCCAGCAGTTTGATCACCGGGGCAGGGGCGGGAGGAGAGACCCAGTACTTC
TRBV5-1,TRBD2,TRBJ2-5,.,CASSPGTRNNVETQYF,TGCGCCAGCAGCCCCGGGACTAGAAACAATGTAGAGACCCAGTACTTC
TRBV27,.,TRBJ2-7,.,CASSSVYSYEQYF,TGTGCCAGCAGTTCCGTTTATTCCTACGAGCAGTACTTC
TRBV6-1,.,TRBJ1-1,.,CASSENWGPPNTEAFF,TGTGCCAGCAGTGAAAATTGGGGGCCGCCGAACACTGAAGCTTTCTTT
TRBV19,.,TRBJ2-7,few,CASSIGVSSYEQYF,TGTGCCAGTAGTATAGGTGTGAGCTCCTACGAGCAGTACTTC
TRBV7-2,TRBD1,TRBJ1-6,.,CASSWGQGSNSPLHF,TGTGCCAGCAGCTGGGGACAGGGGAGTAATTCACCCCTCCACTTT
TRBV13,TRBD2,TRBJ2-7,.,CASSLVSGPYEQYF,TGTGCCAGCAGCTTAGTTAGCGGGCCTTACGAGCAGTACTTC
TRBV18,.,TRBJ2-3,once,CASTSYRGGGTDTQYF,TGTGCCAGCACCTCTTACAGGGGAGGTGGCACAGATACGCAGTATTTT
TRBV4-2,.,TRBJ1-4,.,CASRTQEATNEKLFF,TGTGCCAGCAGGACCCAGGAGGCGACTAATGAAAAACTGTTTTTT
TRBV6-1,TRBD1,TRBJ1-2,.,CASRVTGDDYGYTF,TGTGCCAGCAGAGTAACAGGGGATGACTATGGCTACACCTTC
TRBV6-5,.,TRBJ1-2,.,CASSYSSTNYGYTF,TGTGCCAGCAGTTACTCGTCGACAAACTATGGCTACACCTTC
TRBV30,TRBD2,TRBJ2-3,.,CAWKREREVTTDTQYF,TGTGCCTGGAAGAGGGAGCGGGAGGTTACAACAGATACGCAGTATTTT
TRBV4-2,.,TRBJ2-3,.,CASSQETPQAGTDTQYF,TGTGCCAGCAGCCAAGAAACTCCTCAAGCCGGGACAGATACGCAGTATTTT
TRBV7-9,.,TRBJ2-1,once,CASSLGWRVEQFF,TGTGCCAGCAGCTTAGGTTGGCGGGTTGAGCAGTTCTTC
TRBV5-1,.,TRBJ2-7,.,CASSLVGGEQYF,TGCGCCAGCAGCTTGGTAGGCGGGGAGCAGTACTTC
TRBV7-9,TRBD1,TRBJ2-2,.,CASSLWVLDRGANTGELFF,TGTGCCAGCAGCCTGTGGGTGCTCGACAGGGGTGCAAACACCGGGGAGCTGTTTTTT
TRBV5-1,TRBD1,TRBJ2-6,.,CASRTGTDSGANVLTF,TGCGCCAGCCGGACCGGGACAGACTCTGGGGCCAACGTCCTGACTTTC
TRBV9,TRBD1,TRBJ2-6,once,CASRHGQGAAGANVLTF,TGTGCCAGCAGACATGGACAGGGGGCGGCAGGGGCCAACGTCCTGACTTTC
TRBV5-1,TRBD2,TRBJ2-1,.,CASSLDREGVEQFF,TGCGCCAGCAGCTTGGACCGGGAGGGGGTTGAGCAGTTCTTC
TRBV7-2,.,TRBJ1-4,once,CASSFYREREKLFF,TGTGCCAGCAGCTTTTACAGGGAGAGGGAAAAACTGTTTTTT
TRBV5-4,TRBD2,TRBJ2-7,.,CASSFGTSGSYEQYF,TGTGCCAGCAGCTTCGGGACTAGCGGTTCCTACGAGCAGTACTTC
TRBV18,.,TRBJ2-7,.,CASSQTSSYEQYF,TGTGCCAGCTCACAAACTAGCTCCTACGAGCAGTACTTC
TRBV5-1,.,TRBJ2-3,.,CASTPYSGSQTDTQYF,TGCGCCAGCACTCCGTATTCCGGGTCCCAAACAGATACGCAGTATTTT
TRBV29-1,TRBD1,TRBJ2-2,.,CSVEGYGTGLSGELFF,TGCAGCGTTGAAGGATATGGGACAGGGCTTTCCGGGGAGCTGTTTTTT
TRBV7-9,.,TRBJ1-1,.,CASSPTGNTEAFF,TGTGCCAGCAGCCCTACAGGGAACACTGAAGCTTTCTTT
TRBV28,TRBD1,TRBJ2-7,.,CASSFALDRASYEQYF,TGTGCCAGCAGTTTTGCCCTGGACAGGGCCTCCTACGAGCAGTACTTC